The TCR beta chain described here comes from a study of human T cells and chemical hapten exposure. The V end was cut by 5 bases, the J end by 7 bases, with 12 bases between. This CDR3 region has 14 residues. CDR1 and CDR2 from the germline V gene are SGHAT and FQNNGV. As to time point: pre-sensitization, week 0. Sample treatment: therapeutic diphenylcyclopropenone sensitization with weekly scalp DPC. This clonotype was recorded many times. TCRdb analysed the RACE reads with MiXCR anew, one entry per CDR3 protein. This table holds a few hundred thousand distinct CDR3 sequences, 5.5% found once. The chain is built from TRBV11-2 and TRBJ2-6, with D perhaps matching TRBD1 (5 bases). This receptor was obtained from a woman between 18 and 30 years old with alopecia areata. Some clones in this sample may be carry-over from other donors' samples. Sample: whole blood, taken in connection with sensitization to the hapten diphenylcyclopropenone (DPC). CDR3 residues: CASSQTGVANVLTF. CDR3 nucleotides: TGTGCCAGCAGCCAAACAGGAGTTGCCAACGTCCTGACTTTC.